This is a list of T cell receptor beta chains from one sample in a study of cytomegalovirus exposure and HLA in healthy donors. TCRdb's table, derived via immunoSEQ multiplex PCR, lists solely in-frame clones and lacks some. The table has around 76,000 clones, approximately 67% seen once. The sample was PBMCs. All receptors come from a man aged 40-50 years in good health and CMV-seropositive. CDR3s include the opening cysteine and the closing phenylalanine or tryptophan. A D gene is named only where the DNA matches it firmly. Size is omitted from some rows. Given values are once, few, many or a class for expanded clones.

V	size	J	D	CDR3	DNA
TRBV27	-	TRBJ1-5	-	CASSSQGFGNQPQHF	TGTGCCAGCAGTTCACAGGGATTTGGCAATCAGCCCCAGCATTTT
TRBV2	once	TRBJ2-5	TRBD2	CASTRLAGVQETQYF	TGTGCCAGCACCAGACTAGCGGGGGTACAAGAGACCCAGTACTTC
TRBV5-4	-	TRBJ1-5	-	CASSLNSGDSNQPQHF	TGTGCCAGCAGCTTGAATTCGGGGGATAGCAATCAGCCCCAGCATTTT
TRBV7-8	-	TRBJ1-4	TRBD1	CASSSGQGHEKLFF	TGTGCCAGCAGCTCGGGACAGGGGCACGAAAAACTGTTTTTT
TRBV27	-	TRBJ1-5	-	CASSLRGDISNQPQHF	TGTGCCAGCAGTTTACGGGGAGACATTAGCAATCAGCCCCAGCATTTT
TRBV20-1	-	TRBJ1-1	-	CSALPGPRSFF	TGCAGTGCCCTCCCGGGTCCCCGTTCTTTCTTT
TRBV27	few	TRBJ1-6	TRBD1	CASSNTDRLYNSPLHF	TGTGCCAGCAGTAACACGGACAGGCTGTATAATTCACCCCTCCACTTT
TRBV7-9	-	TRBJ1-1	-	CASSPDSHTEAFF	TGTGCCAGCAGCCCGGACAGCCACACTGAAGCTTTCTTT
TRBV19	-	TRBJ2-7	TRBD1	CASRLTGTGYYEQYF	TGTGCCAGTAGATTAACCGGGACAGGGTACTACGAGCAGTACTTC
TRBV6-1	-	TRBJ2-3	TRBD2	CASREAGGFGTDTQYF	TGTGCCAGCAGGGAAGCGGGGGGGTTCGGCACAGATACGCAGTATTTT
TRBV5-4	-	TRBJ2-1	TRBD2	CASSSAGGLLNEQFF	TGTGCCAGCAGCTCGGCGGGGGGGCTGCTAAATGAGCAGTTCTTC
TRBV4-1	-	TRBJ1-1	TRBD1	CASSQDRQGAQNTEAFF	TGCGCCAGCAGCCAAGACAGACAGGGGGCGCAGAACACTGAAGCTTTCTTT
TRBV5-1	-	TRBJ1-2	TRBD1	CASSLEQGTDGYTF	TGCGCCAGCAGCTTGGAACAGGGGACTGATGGCTACACCTTC
TRBV29-1	-	TRBJ1-5	-	CSVAGANQPQHF	TGCAGCGTTGCAGGGGCCAATCAGCCCCAGCATTTT
TRBV7-9	-	TRBJ2-3	TRBD1	CASSPGQGGGTDTQYF	TGTGCCAGCAGCCCCGGACAGGGTGGAGGCACAGATACGCAGTATTTT
TRBV28	-	TRBJ2-3	-	CASIRGSRNTDTQYF	TGTGCCAGCATTCGGGGGTCCAGGAACACAGATACGCAGTATTTT
TRBV29-1	-	TRBJ2-3	-	CSATRGQRTDTQYF	TGCAGCGCCACGCGAGGACAAAGAACGGATACGCAGTATTTT
TRBV5-1	-	TRBJ2-5	-	CASSLGAQSKKETQYF	TGCGCCAGCAGCTTGGGGGCACAGTCGAAAAAAGAGACCCAGTACTTC
TRBV7-3	-	TRBJ2-1	TRBD2	CASSLWGGNRNEQFF	TGTGCCAGCAGCTTATGGGGGGGAAATCGCAATGAGCAGTTCTTC
TRBV7-9	-	TRBJ1-5	-	CASSPGGNQPQHF	TGTGCCAGCAGCCCGGGCGGGAACCAGCCCCAGCATTTT
TRBV6-6	-	TRBJ1-1	-	CASSKGGHEAFF	TGTGCCAGCAGCAAAGGAGGTCATGAAGCTTTCTTT
TRBV6-5	-	TRBJ2-2	TRBD1	CASRGTGAGTGELFF	TGTGCCAGCAGGGGGACAGGGGCAGGGACCGGGGAGCTGTTTTTT
TRBV10-3	few	TRBJ2-1	TRBD2	CAISGLAGDLYNEQFF	TGTGCCATCAGTGGGCTAGCGGGGGACCTCTACAATGAGCAGTTCTTC
TRBV5-4	-	TRBJ1-1	-	CASSLKGIAEAFF	TGTGCCAGCAGCTTGAAGGGGATAGCTGAAGCTTTCTTT
TRBV5-1	-	TRBJ1-5	-	CASSLDPRRNSNQPQHF	TGCGCCAGCAGCCTGGACCCGAGGCGTAATAGCAATCAGCCCCAGCATTTT
TRBV15	-	TRBJ1-5	-	CATSRDAGSGQPQHF	TGTGCCACCAGCAGAGATGCAGGGTCAGGGCAGCCCCAGCATTTT
TRBV5-6	-	TRBJ2-2	TRBD2	CASSSWGGRLFF	TGTGCCAGCAGCTCATGGGGCGGGAGGCTGTTTTTT
TRBV15	once	TRBJ1-2	TRBD1	CATSRVKGADGYTF	TGTGCCACCAGCAGAGTTAAGGGGGCCGATGGCTACACCTTC
TRBV7-2	-	TRBJ1-4	TRBD1	CASSLGDRVGEKLFF	TGTGCCAGCAGCTTAGGGGACAGGGTCGGTGAAAAACTGTTTTTT
TRBV11-1	few	TRBJ1-1	TRBD1	CASSSIGQGFTEAFF	TGTGCCAGCAGCTCAATAGGACAGGGATTCACTGAAGCTTTCTTT
TRBV30	once	TRBJ2-7	-	CAWSGGDLSSYEQYF	TGTGCCTGGAGTGGGGGAGACCTGAGCTCCTACGAGCAGTACTTC